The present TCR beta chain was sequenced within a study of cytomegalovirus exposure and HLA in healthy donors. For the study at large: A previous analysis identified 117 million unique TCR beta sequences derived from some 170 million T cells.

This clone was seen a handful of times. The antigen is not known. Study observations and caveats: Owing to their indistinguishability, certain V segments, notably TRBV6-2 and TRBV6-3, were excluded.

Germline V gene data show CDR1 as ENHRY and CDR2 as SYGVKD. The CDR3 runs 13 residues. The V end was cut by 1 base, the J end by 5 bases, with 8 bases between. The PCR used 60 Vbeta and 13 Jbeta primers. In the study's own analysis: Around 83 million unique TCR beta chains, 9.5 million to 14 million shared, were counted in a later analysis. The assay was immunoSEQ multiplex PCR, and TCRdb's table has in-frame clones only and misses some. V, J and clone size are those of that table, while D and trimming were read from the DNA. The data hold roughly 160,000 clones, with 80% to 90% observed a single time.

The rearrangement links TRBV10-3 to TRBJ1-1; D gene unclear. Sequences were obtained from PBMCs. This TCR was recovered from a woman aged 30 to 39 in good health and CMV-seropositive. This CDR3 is CAISEYGETEAFF. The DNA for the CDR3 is TGTGCCATCAGTGAGTACGGGGAAACTGAAGCTTTCTTT.